One sample yielded the 5 T cell receptor beta chains listed below, sequenced in a study of PD-L1 blockade in urothelial cancer. The assay was immunoSEQ multiplex PCR, and TCRdb's table has in-frame clones only and misses some. The table records just under 65,000 clones, 70% to 90% of them present only once. Time point denoted: pretreatment peripheral blood. The input for sequencing was PBMCs, taken around atezolizumab (anti-PD-L1) treatment. The receptors stem from a man aged 65 to 79 with urothelial cancer.

J is TRBJ1-5 and V is TRBV28; possible D gene TRBD1, 5 bases. Germline V lookup: CDR1 MDHEN, CDR2 SYDVKM. The ends were cut back, 8 bases at V and 3 bases at J, with 20 bases in the middle. This CDR3 spans 16 amino acids. The CDR3, as DNA: TGTGCCAGCTCCCTAAAAAGGACACTCAACAATCAGCCCCAGCATTTT. Translated, it gives CASSLKRTLNNQPQHF. Full variable domain (missing parts from reference TRBV28 and TRBJ1-5): DVKVTQSSRYLVKRTGEKVFLECVQDMDHENMFWYRQDPGLGLRLIYFSYDVKMKEKGDIPEGYSVSREKKERFSLILESASTNQTSMYLCASSLKRTLNNQPQHFGDGTRLSIL.

The J gene is TRBJ2-7, the V gene TRBV7-9, with a tentative D call TRBD2 (6 bases). V was shortened by 1 base and J by 6 bases, with 10 bases between the two germline ends. Germline assignment: CDR1 SEHNR and CDR2 FQNEAQ (reference sequence). CDR3 length: 13 amino acids. The CDR3 is CASSLGLAAEQYF. DNA of the CDR3: TGTGCCAGCAGCTTAGGTTTAGCGGCCGAGCAGTACTTC.

CDR3 protein: CASSLDSGFTDTQYF. CDR3 DNA: TGTGCCAGCAGCTTAGACTCGGGTTTTACAGATACGCAGTATTTT. The J gene is TRBJ2-3, the V gene TRBV7-2; D uncertain. Per germline, CDR1 SGHTA and CDR2 FQGNSA. The CDR3 spans 15 residues. The V gene lost 1 base and the J gene lost 3 bases, with 11 bases spanning the gap.

The V call is TRBV28, the J call TRBJ2-7; 10 positions agree with TRBD1. The length of the CDR3 is 14 residues. V trimming: 2 bases; J trimming: 5 bases; junction bases outside the gene matches: 3. Germline V gene data show CDR1 as MDHEN and CDR2 as SYDVKM. CDR3 in amino acids: CASSLPGTGDEQYF. The DNA of the CDR3 is TGTGCCAGCAGTTTACCCGGGACAGGGGACGAGCAGTACTTC.

The J gene is TRBJ2-7, the V gene TRBV4-2; 10 nucleotides line up with TRBD1. The CDR3 extends over 16 amino acids. Germline V gene data show CDR1 as LGHNA and CDR2 as YNFKEQ. After removal of 3 bases from V and 4 bases from J, the junction contained 9 bases not matched to a gene. The chain's CDR3 is CASSQAGGQGFYEQYF. As DNA, the CDR3 is TGTGCCAGCAGCCAGGCAGGGGGACAGGGGTTTTACGAGCAGTACTTC.